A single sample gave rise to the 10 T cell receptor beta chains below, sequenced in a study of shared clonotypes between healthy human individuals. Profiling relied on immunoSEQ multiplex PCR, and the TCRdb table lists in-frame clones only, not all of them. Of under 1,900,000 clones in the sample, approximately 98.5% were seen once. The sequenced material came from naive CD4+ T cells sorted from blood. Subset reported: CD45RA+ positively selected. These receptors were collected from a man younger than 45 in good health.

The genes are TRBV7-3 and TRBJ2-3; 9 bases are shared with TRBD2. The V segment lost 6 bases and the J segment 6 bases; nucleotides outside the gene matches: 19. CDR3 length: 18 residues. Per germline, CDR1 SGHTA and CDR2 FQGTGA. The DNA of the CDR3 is TGTGCCAGCAGATCCGCGCCCCTGACTAGCGGCGTTCGGGATACGCAGTATTTT. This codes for CASRSAPLTSGVRDTQYF.

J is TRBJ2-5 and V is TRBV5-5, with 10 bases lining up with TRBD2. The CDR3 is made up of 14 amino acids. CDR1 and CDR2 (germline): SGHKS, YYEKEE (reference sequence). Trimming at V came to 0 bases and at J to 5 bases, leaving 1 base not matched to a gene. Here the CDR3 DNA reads TGTGCCAGCAGCTTGGAACTAGCGGGGGAGACCCAGTACTTC. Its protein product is CASSLELAGETQYF.

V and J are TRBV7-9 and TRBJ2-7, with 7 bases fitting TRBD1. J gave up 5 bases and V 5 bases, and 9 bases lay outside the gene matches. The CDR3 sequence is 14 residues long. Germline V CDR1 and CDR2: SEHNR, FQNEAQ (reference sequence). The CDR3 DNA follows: TGTGCCAGCAGCGAACGGGACAGCCCCCACGAGCAGTACTTC. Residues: CASSERDSPHEQYF.

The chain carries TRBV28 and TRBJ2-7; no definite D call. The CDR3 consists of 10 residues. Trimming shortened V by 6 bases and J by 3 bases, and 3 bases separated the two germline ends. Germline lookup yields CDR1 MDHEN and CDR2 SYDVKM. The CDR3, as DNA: TGTGCCAGCAGACTCTACGAGCAGTACTTC. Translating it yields CASRLYEQYF.

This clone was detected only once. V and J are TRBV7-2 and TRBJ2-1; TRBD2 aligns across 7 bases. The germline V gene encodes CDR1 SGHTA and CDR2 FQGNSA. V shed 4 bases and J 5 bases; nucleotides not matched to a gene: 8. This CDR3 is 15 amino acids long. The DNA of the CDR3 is TGTGCCAGCAGCTCGTTTCTAGCGGCTAACAATGAGCAGTTCTTC. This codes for CASSSFLAANNEQFF.

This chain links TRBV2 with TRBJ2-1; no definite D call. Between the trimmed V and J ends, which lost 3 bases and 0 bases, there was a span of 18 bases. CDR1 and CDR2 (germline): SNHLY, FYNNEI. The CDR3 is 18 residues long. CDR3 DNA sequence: TGTGCCAGCAGTGAGGGCCCCTGGCCGTCAAGCTCCTACAATGAGCAGTTCTTC. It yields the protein CASSEGPWPSSSYNEQFF.

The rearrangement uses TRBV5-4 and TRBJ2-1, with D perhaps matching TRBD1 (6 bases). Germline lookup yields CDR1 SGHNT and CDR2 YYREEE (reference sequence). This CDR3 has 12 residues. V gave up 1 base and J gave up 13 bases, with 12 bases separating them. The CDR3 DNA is TGTGCCAGCAGCTTGCAGGGGCCCGCCCAGTTCTTC. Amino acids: CASSLQGPAQFF.

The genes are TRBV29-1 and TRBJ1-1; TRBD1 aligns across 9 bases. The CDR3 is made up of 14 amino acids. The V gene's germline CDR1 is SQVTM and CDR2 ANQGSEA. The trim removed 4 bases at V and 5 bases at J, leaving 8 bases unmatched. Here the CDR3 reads CSVGQGVIYTEAFF. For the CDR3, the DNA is TGCAGCGTTGGACAGGGGGTGATTTATACTGAAGCTTTCTTT.

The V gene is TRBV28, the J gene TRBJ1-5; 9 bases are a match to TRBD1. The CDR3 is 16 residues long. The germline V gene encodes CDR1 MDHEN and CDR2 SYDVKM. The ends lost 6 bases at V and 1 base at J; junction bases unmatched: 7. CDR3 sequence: CASRPRTGDSNQPQHF. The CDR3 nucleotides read TGTGCCAGCAGGCCTAGGACAGGGGACAGCAATCAGCCCCAGCATTTT.

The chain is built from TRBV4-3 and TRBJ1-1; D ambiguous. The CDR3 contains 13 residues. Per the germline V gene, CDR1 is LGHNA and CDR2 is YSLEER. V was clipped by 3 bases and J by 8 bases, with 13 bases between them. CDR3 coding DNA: TGCGCCAGCAGCCATATCCGGGCAGGCGAAGCTTTCTTT. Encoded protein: CASSHIRAGEAFF.